A selection of T cell receptor beta chains follows, all from one sample in a study of T cell responses to AZD1222 COVID-19 vaccine. TCRdb's copy holds only in-frame clones and misses some; the assay was immunoSEQ multiplex PCR. The sample includes about 150,000 clones, roughly 88% of them seen just once. The source was peripheral blood, collected on day 0 of MenACWY control vaccination. The source of these receptors is an adult in good health. Both conserved end residues are part of each CDR3. Fields, in order: J gene, V gene, clone size, D gene, CDR3 protein, CDR3 DNA. The D gene is left open where the match is weak. Clone size, where shown, is once, few, many, or a class for clones that have expanded.

TRBJ2-5 TRBV5-1 NA NA CASSLLAEAQYF TGCGCCAGCAGCTTGCTAGCAGAGGCCCAGTACTTC
TRBJ2-5 TRBV18 NA NA CASSPGTFGTQYF TGTGCCAGCTCACCGGGGACATTCGGGACCCAGTACTTC
TRBJ1-1 TRBV5-1 NA NA CASSSQQGRGNTEAFF TGCGCCAGCAGCTCGCAGCAGGGGCGCGGGAACACTGAAGCTTTCTTT
TRBJ2-7 TRBV5-1 once NA CASSLLGSYEQYF TGCGCCAGCAGCTTGTTAGGCTCCTACGAGCAGTACTTC
TRBJ1-4 TRBV4-1 NA NA CASSQVMGEKLFF TGCGCCAGCAGCCAAGTAATGGGTGAAAAACTGTTTTTT
TRBJ2-7 TRBV9 once NA CASSVEVGLGDEQYF TGTGCCAGCAGCGTAGAAGTAGGACTTGGGGACGAGCAGTACTTC
TRBJ1-2 TRBV28 NA NA CASSLRQTNYGYTF TGTGCCAGCAGTTTAAGGCAGACCAACTATGGCTACACCTTC
TRBJ1-1 TRBV6-6 NA NA CASSYNVNTEAFF TGTGCCAGCAGTTATAACGTGAACACTGAAGCTTTCTTT
TRBJ1-1 TRBV7-3 NA NA CASSPTNSANTEAFF TGTGCCAGCAGCCCCACCAATTCGGCGAACACTGAAGCTTTCTTT
TRBJ1-2 TRBV20-1 NA NA CSALTDYGYTF TGCAGTGCTTTGACAGACTATGGCTACACCTTC
TRBJ2-1 TRBV7-3 NA NA CASSLSASSSYNEQFF TGTGCCAGCAGCTTAAGTGCATCGAGCTCCTACAATGAGCAGTTCTTC
TRBJ2-5 TRBV10-3 NA NA CAISEIESNLRETQYF TGTGCCATCAGTGAGATAGAATCGAACCTAAGGGAGACCCAGTACTTC
TRBJ1-1 TRBV20-1 NA NA CSASRGVNTEAFF TGCAGTGCTAGTAGGGGTGTTAACACTGAAGCTTTCTTT
TRBJ2-1 TRBV11-3 NA TRBD1 CASSPRQGWRDEQFF TGTGCCAGCAGCCCCCGACAGGGGTGGCGGGACGAGCAGTTCTTC
TRBJ1-5 TRBV5-1 NA NA CASSPMGSNQPQHF TGCGCCAGCAGCCCTATGGGGTCCAATCAGCCCCAGCATTTT
TRBJ2-4 TRBV3-1/TRBV3-2 NA TRBD1 CASSLLGQENIQYF TGTGCCAGCAGCCTCCTAGGACAGGAAAACATTCAGTACTTC
TRBJ2-1 TRBV29-1 once TRBD2 CSVDRLATNNEQFF TGCAGCGTTGATAGACTAGCAACTAACAATGAGCAGTTCTTC
TRBJ1-1 TRBV7-9 NA TRBD1 CASSQRTGSKTEAFF TGTGCCAGCAGCCAACGGACAGGGAGTAAGACTGAAGCTTTCTTT
TRBJ2-5 TRBV28 NA NA CASSLGGGGETQYF TGTGCCAGCAGTTTAGGAGGGGGCGGAGAGACCCAGTACTTC
TRBJ1-2 TRBV4-1 NA NA CASSQGLDSADYGYTF TGCGCCAGCAGCCAAGGATTGGACAGTGCCGACTATGGCTACACCTTC
TRBJ2-7 TRBV18 NA TRBD1 CASSPGGGLGSEQYF TGTGCCAGCTCGCCAGGGGGCGGCTTGGGGTCGGAGCAGTACTTC
TRBJ1-2 TRBV12-5 NA NA CASGIGGREANYGYTF TGTGCTAGTGGGATCGGAGGGAGGGAAGCTAACTATGGCTACACCTTC
TRBJ1-1 TRBV10-3 NA NA CAISESAGGTEAFF TGTGCCATCAGTGAGTCCGCAGGAGGGACTGAAGCTTTCTTT
TRBJ2-1 TRBV11-2 NA NA CASSLPGALYNEQFF TGTGCCAGCAGCTTACCGGGGGCCCTCTACAATGAGCAGTTCTTC
TRBJ1-4 TRBV30 NA NA CAWTAWGNEKLFF TGTGCCTGGACCGCATGGGGTAATGAAAAACTGTTTTTT
TRBJ1-2 TRBV5-1 NA TRBD1 CASSPDRARYGYTF TGCGCCAGCAGCCCCGACAGGGCCCGATATGGCTACACCTTC
TRBJ2-1 TRBV5-1 NA TRBD2 CASSMSSSGAYNEQFF TGCGCCAGCAGCATGTCCTCCAGCGGGGCATACAATGAGCAGTTCTTC
TRBJ2-7 TRBV27 NA NA CASGKGPSYEQYF TGTGCCAGCGGAAAGGGGCCCTCCTACGAGCAGTACTTC